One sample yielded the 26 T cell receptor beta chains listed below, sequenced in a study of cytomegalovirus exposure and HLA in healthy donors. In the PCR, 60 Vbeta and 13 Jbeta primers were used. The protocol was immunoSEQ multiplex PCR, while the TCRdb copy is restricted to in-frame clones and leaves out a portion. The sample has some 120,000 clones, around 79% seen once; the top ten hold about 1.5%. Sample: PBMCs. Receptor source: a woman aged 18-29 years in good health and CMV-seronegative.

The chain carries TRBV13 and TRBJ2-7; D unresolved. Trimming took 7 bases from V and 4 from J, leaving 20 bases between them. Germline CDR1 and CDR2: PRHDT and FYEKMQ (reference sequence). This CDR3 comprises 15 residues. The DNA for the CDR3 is TGTGCCAGCACGCCATCCAGGCGTTCTAAATACGAGCAGTACTTC. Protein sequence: CASTPSRRSKYEQYF.

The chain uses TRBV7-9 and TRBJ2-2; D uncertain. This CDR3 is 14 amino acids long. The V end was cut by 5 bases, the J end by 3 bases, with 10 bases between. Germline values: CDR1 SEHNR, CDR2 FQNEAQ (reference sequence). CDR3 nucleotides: TGTGCCAGCAGCCCACGACAATACACCGGGGAGCTGTTTTTT. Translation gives CASSPRQYTGELFF. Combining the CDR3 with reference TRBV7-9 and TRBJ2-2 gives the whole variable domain DTGVSQNPRHKITKRGQNVTFRCDPISEHNRLYWYRQTLGQGPEFLTYFQNEAQLEKSRLLSDRFSAERPKGSFSTLEIQRTEQGDSAMYLCASSPRQYTGELFFGEGSRLTVL.

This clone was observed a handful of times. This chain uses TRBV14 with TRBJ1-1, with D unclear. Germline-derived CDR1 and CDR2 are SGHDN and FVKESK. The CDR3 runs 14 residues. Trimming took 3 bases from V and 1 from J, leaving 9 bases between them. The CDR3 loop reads CASSQFGQNTEAFF. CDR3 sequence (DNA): TGTGCCAGCAGCCAGTTTGGGCAGAACACTGAAGCTTTCTTT.

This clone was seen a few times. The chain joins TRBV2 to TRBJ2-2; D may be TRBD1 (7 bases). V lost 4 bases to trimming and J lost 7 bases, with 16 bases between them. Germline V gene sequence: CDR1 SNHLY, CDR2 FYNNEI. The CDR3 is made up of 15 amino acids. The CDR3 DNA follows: TGTGCCAGCAGTGTACACCCAGGGGGGATCGGGGAGCTGTTTTTT. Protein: CASSVHPGGIGELFF.

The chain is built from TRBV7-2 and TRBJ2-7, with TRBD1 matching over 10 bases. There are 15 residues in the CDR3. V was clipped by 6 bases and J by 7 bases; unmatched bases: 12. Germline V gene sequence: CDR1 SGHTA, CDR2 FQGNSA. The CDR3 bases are TGTGCCAGCAGGCGAGGGGGGACAGGGGAAGTAGAGCAGTACTTC. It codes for CASRRGGTGEVEQYF.

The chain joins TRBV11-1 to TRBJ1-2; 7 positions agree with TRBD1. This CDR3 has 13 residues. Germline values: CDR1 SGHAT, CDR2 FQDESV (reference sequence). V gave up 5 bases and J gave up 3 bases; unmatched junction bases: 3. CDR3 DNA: TGTGCCAGCAGCCACCAGGGGGACTATGGCTACACCTTC. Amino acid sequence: CASSHQGDYGYTF.

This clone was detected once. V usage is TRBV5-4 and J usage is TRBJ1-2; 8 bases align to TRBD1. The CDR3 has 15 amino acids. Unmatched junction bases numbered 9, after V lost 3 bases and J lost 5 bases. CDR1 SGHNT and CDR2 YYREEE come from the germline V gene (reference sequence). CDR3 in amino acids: CASSSPGQGLYGYTF. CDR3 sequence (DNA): TGTGCCAGCAGCTCCCCAGGACAGGGTCTATATGGCTACACCTTC. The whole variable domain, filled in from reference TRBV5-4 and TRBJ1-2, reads ETGVTQSPTHLIKTRGQQVTLRCSSQSGHNTVSWYQQALGQGPQFIFQYYREEENGRGNFPPRFSGLQFPNYSSELNVNALELDDSALYLCASSSPGQGLYGYTFGSGTRLTVV.

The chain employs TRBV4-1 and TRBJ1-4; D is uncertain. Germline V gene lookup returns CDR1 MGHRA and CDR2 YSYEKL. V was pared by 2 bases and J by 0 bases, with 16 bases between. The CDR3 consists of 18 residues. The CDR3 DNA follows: TGCGCCAGCAGCCAATCCCTCTCTATACGGGCAACTAATGAAAAACTGTTTTTT. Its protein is CASSQSLSIRATNEKLFF.

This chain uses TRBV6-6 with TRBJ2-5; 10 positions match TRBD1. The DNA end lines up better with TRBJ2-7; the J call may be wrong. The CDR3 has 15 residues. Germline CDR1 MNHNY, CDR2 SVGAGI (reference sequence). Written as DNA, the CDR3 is TGTGCCAGCAGGGCGCTTGACAGGGGGCCGAACGAGCAGTACTTC. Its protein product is CASRALDRGPNEQYF.

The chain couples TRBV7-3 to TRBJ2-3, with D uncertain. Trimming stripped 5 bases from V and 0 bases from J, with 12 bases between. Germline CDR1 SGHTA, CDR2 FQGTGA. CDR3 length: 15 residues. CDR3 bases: TGTGCCAGCAGCCCGACCCCGACTAGCACAGATACGCAGTATTTT. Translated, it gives CASSPTPTSTDTQYF.

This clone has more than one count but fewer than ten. The CDR3 region is CASSEGLAGLQETQYF. CDR3 nucleotides: TGCGCCAGCAGTGAGGGACTAGCGGGGTTACAAGAGACCCAGTACTTC. The rearrangement uses TRBV10-1 and TRBJ2-5; 12 nucleotides line up with TRBD2. Germline V lookup: CDR1 WNHNN, CDR2 SYGVQD (reference sequence). V gave up 2 bases and J gave up 2 bases; unmatched junction bases: 3. This CDR3 is 16 amino acids long.

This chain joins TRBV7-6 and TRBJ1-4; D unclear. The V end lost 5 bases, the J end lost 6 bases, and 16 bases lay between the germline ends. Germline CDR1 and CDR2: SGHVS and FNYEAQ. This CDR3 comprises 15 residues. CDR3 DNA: TGTGCCAGCAGCGCAGACGGCTGGGGAGATGAAAAACTGTTTTTT. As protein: CASSADGWGDEKLFF.

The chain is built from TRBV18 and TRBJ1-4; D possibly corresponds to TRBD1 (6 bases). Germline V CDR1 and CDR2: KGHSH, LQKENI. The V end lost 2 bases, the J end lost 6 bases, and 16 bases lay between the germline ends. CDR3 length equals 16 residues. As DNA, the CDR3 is TGTGCCAGCTCACCAAAGTCGGTGAAGGGGGATGAAAAACTGTTTTTT. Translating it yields CASSPKSVKGDEKLFF.

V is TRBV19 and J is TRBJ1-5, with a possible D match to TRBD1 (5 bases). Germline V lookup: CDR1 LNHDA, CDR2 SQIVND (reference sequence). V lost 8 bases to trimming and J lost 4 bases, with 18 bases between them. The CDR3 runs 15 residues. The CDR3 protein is CASAPQVLGNQPQHF. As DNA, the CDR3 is TGTGCCAGTGCCCCACAGGTGCTGGGAAATCAGCCCCAGCATTTT.

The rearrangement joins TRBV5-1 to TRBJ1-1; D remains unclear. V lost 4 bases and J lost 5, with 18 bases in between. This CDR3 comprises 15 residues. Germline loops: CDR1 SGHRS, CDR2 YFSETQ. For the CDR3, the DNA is TGCGCCAGCAGCCCGAGGAGAGCCGTTTCTACTGAAGCTTTCTTT. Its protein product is CASSPRRAVSTEAFF. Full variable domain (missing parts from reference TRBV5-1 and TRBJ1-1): KAGVTQTPRYLIKTRGQQVTLSCSPISGHRSVSWYQQTPGQGLQFLFEYFSETQRNKGNFPGRFSGRQFSNSRSEMNVSTLELGDSALYLCASSPRRAVSTEAFFGQGTRLTVV.

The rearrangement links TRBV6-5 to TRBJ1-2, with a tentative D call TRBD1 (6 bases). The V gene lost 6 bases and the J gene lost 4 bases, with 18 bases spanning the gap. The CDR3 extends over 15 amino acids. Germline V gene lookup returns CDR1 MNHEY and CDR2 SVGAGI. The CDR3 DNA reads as TGTGCCAGCAGACGCGAGCAGGGGCCTAGCTATGGCTACACCTTC. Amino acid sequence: CASRREQGPSYGYTF.

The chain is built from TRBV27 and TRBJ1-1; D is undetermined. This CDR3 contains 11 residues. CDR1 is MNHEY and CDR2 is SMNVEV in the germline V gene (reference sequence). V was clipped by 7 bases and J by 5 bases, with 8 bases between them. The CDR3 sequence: CASTYGTEAFF. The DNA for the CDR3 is TGTGCCAGCACGTACGGGACTGAAGCTTTCTTT.

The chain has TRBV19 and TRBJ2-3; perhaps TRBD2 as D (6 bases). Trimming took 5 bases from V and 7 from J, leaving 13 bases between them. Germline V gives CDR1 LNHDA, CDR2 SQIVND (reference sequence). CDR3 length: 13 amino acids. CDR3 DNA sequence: TGTGCCAGTAGTGCCCTAGCGTCGAATACGCAGTATTTT. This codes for CASSALASNTQYF.

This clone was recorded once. CDR3 residues: CASSPQRGVTGELFF. The DNA of the CDR3 is TGTGCCAGCAGCCCCCAGCGGGGTGTCACCGGGGAGCTGTTTTTT. This chain connects TRBV7-2 to TRBJ2-2, with 7 bases fitting TRBD2. The CDR3 is 15 residues long. CDR1 is SGHTA, CDR2 FQGNSA, per germline. The J segment lost 4 bases and the V segment lost 5 bases, leaving 7 bases of the junction unmatched. Complete variable domain (other parts from reference TRBV7-2 and TRBJ2-2): GAGVSQSPSNKVTEKGKDVELRCDPISGHTALYWYRQSLGQGLEFLIYFQGNSAPDKSGLPSDRFSAERTGGSVSTLTIQRTQQEDSAVYLCASSPQRGVTGELFFGEGSRLTVL.

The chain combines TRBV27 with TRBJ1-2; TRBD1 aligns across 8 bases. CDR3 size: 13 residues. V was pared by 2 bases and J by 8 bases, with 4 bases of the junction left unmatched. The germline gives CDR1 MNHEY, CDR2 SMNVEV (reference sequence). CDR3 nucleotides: TGTGCCAGCAGTTTACGAGACAGGGGCGGCTACACCTTC. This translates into CASSLRDRGGYTF.

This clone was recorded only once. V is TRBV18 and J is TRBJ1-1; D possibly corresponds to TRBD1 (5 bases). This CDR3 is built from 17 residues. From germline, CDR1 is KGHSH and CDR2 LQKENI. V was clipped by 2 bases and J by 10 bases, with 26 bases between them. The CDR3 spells CASSPVDFLSTDKTAFF. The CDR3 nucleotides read TGTGCCAGCTCACCAGTCGACTTCCTTTCTACGGACAAGACAGCTTTCTTT.

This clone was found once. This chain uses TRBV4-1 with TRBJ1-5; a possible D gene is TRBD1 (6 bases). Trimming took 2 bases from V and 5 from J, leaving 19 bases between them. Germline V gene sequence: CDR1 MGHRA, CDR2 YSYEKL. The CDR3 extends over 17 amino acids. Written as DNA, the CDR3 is TGCGCCAGCAGCCAACCGGGGGGCAGGGTAGAGGATCAGCCCCAGCATTTT. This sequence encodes CASSQPGGRVEDQPQHF.

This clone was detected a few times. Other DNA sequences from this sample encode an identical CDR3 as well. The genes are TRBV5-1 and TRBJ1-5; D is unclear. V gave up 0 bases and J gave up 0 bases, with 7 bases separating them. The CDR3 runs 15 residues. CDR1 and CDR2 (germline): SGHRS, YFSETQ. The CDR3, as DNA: TGCGCCAGCAGCTTGGCGGGGTATAGCAATCAGCCCCAGCATTTT. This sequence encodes CASSLAGYSNQPQHF.

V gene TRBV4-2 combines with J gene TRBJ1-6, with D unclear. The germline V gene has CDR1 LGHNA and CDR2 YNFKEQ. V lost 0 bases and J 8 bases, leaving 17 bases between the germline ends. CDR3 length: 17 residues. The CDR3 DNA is TGTGCCAGCAGCCAAGAGGCCGGGAGAAATTTTGATTCACCCCTCCACTTT. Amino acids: CASSQEAGRNFDSPLHF.

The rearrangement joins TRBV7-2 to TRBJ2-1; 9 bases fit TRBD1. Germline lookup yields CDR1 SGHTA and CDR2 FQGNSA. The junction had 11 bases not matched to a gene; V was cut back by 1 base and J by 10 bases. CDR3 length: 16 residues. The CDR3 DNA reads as TGTGCCAGCAGCTTAGTGACACGGACAGGGGCCCCGGAGCAGTTCTTC. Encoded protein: CASSLVTRTGAPEQFF.

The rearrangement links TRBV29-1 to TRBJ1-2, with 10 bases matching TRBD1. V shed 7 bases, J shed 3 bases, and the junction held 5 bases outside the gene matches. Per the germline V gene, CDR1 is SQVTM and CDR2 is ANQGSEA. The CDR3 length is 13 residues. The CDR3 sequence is CSGKTGGDYGYTF. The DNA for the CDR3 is TGCAGCGGTAAGACAGGGGGCGACTATGGCTACACCTTC.